In its sample, the clone carrying this T cell receptor (beta chain) was seen many times. Its antigen is not identified. Quantitative 5'-RACE with molecular barcodes generated TCR beta libraries. TCRdb processed the 5' RACE reads anew with MiXCR; each CDR3 protein has one entry. The table has a few hundred thousand distinct CDR3 sequences, 6.5% to 10% seen once. This CDR3 has 13 amino acids. The germline V and J ends were trimmed by 4 bases and 1 base, with 11 bases remaining between them. The germline V gene encodes CDR1 SQVTM and CDR2 ANQGSEA. The data were taken from a study of CD8 T cells in ankylosing spondylitis. Study observations and caveats: Earlier reports found some motif variants in synovial fluid and blood in reactive arthritis. For ankylosing spondylitis blood, a TCR beta motif of about eight highly homologous variants appeared characteristic. Matched synovial fluid from ankylosing spondylitis patients was reported to be enriched for disease-linked clones. CD8+ by phenotype, disease-linked clones were relatively rare in peripheral blood.

This TCR was recovered from a male donor with ankylosing spondylitis. The sample taken for sequencing was blood, either unsorted or a sorted T cell fraction (not recorded which). This chain uses TRBV29-1 with TRBJ2-7; the D is unclear. Here the CDR3 DNA reads TGCAGCGTTGTAATTGGCGGATCCTACGAGCAGTACTTC. Amino acids: CSVVIGGSYEQYF.